The 28 T cell receptor beta chains reported below all come from one sample, sequenced in a study of molecular identifiers for immune sequencing clone quantification. TCRdb re-derived calls from the PCR reads in MiXCR, one entry per CDR3 protein. This sample has some 650,000 distinct CDR3 sequences; 15% to 20% occur once, and the top ten carry roughly 0.83%. The sample was naive CD8+ T cells from blood, with Jurkat cell RNA spiked in. Subset denoted: FACS-sorted CD8+CD4-CCR7+CD45RA+ naive T cells. Receptors were obtained from a human donor in good health. Some libraries in this study had Jurkat cell RNA spiked in.

In its sample, this clonotype was seen many times. The V call is TRBV19, the J call TRBJ2-3; no firm D call. The germline gives CDR1 LNHDA, CDR2 SQIVND (reference sequence). V was shortened by 6 bases and J by 0 bases, with 13 bases between the two germline ends. This CDR3 comprises 15 residues. CDR3 region: CASRINGRSTDTQYF. CDR3 nucleotide sequence: TGTGCCAGTAGGATAAACGGACGGAGCACAGATACGCAGTATTTT.

This clonotype occurred a few times. V and J are TRBV7-8 and TRBJ2-7, with D possibly matching TRBD2 (5 bases). This CDR3 has 15 residues. V lost 0 bases and J lost 3, with 12 bases in between. Germline values: CDR1 SGHVS, CDR2 FQNEAQ. The CDR3 reads CASSLARVLHYEQYF. CDR3 in DNA: TGTGCCAGCAGCTTAGCGAGGGTGTTGCACTACGAGCAGTACTTC.

Concerning this clonotype itself: A much larger clone differs from this one at a single base, so this may be a read error. This is likely a read error, given that the CDR3 carries no conserved phenylalanine or tryptophan at its end. This chain uses TRBV5-1 with TRBJ2-7, with 9 bases fitting TRBD1. The CDR3 has 15 residues. Germline CDR1 and CDR2: SGHRS and YFSETQ. The ends lost 0 bases at V and 3 bases at J; junction bases unmatched: 4. The CDR3 reads CASSLGTGDFYEQYS. The CDR3 region has the DNA TGCGCCAGCAGCTTGGGGACAGGGGATTTCTACGAGCAGTACTCC.

This clonotype was seen a few times. This chain links TRBV12-3 or TRBV12-4 with TRBJ2-1; 8 bases fit TRBD1. The CDR3 is 14 amino acids. The J segment lost 6 bases and the V segment lost 5 bases, leaving 6 bases of the junction unmatched. The CDR3 spells CASSPPGQVNEQFF. The CDR3 DNA follows: TGTGCCAGCAGTCCCCCGGGACAGGTCAATGAGCAGTTCTTC.

V and J are TRBV6-5 and TRBJ2-6; tentative D call: TRBD1 (5 bases). This CDR3 is built from 15 residues. Germline V gene lookup returns CDR1 MNHEY and CDR2 SVGAGI. V was cut by 2 bases and J by 4 bases, with 9 bases left in between. As DNA, the CDR3 is TGTGCCAGCAGTTACGCAGGGCTCGGGGCCAACGTCCTGACTTTC. Residues: CASSYAGLGANVLTF.

As to this clonotype: Just one base apart from a much larger clone, this may be a read error. The rearrangement joins TRBV13 to TRBJ2-3; 12 bases line up with TRBD2. Germline trimming cut 4 bases from V and 1 base from J; bases unmatched to any gene: 3. The CDR3 loop spans 16 amino acids. Germline assignment: CDR1 PRHDT and CDR2 FYEKMQ (reference sequence). The CDR3 DNA is TGTGCCAGCAGCTCTAGCGGGGGGGCCCGCACAGATACGCAGTATTTT. It encodes CASSSSGGARTDTQYF.

This clonotype appeared many times. The rearrangement joins TRBV28 to TRBJ2-3; D is perhaps TRBD1 (5 bases). The germline V gene encodes CDR1 MDHEN and CDR2 SYDVKM. The CDR3 is made up of 16 amino acids. V was shortened by 4 bases and J by 6 bases, with 20 bases between the two germline ends. The chain's CDR3 is CASSSSGSWGRDTQYF. The DNA of the CDR3 is TGTGCCAGCAGTTCCTCCGGTAGCTGGGGCAGGGATACGCAGTATTTT.

As for this clonotype: This may arise from a read error, as a much more abundant clone is one base away. The V and J genes are TRBV20-1 and TRBJ2-7; 10 nucleotides align to TRBD2. V shed 5 bases and J 5 bases; nucleotides not matched to a gene: 9. Germline V gene lookup returns CDR1 DFQATT and CDR2 SNEGSKA (reference sequence). The CDR3 covers 14 residues. The CDR3: CSAELAGTPHEQYF. The CDR3 nucleotides read TGCAGTGCTGAACTAGCGGGGACACCCCACGAGCAGTACTTC.

This clonotype was counted ten times or more. This sequence joins TRBV5-1 and TRBJ1-1; no reliable D call. This CDR3 comprises 15 residues. CDR1 and CDR2 (germline): SGHRS, YFSETQ. V lost 0 bases, J lost 0 bases, and 9 bases lay in between. CDR3 in DNA: TGCGCCAGCAGCTTGGATTGGGGAATGAACACTGAAGCTTTCTTT. Its translation is CASSLDWGMNTEAFF.

This clonotype has more than one count but fewer than ten. V and J are TRBV6-2 or TRBV6-3 and TRBJ1-5, with unresolved D. Germline V lookup: CDR1 MNHEY, CDR2 SVGEGT. Between the trimmed V and J ends, which lost 6 bases and 4 bases, there was a span of 10 bases. The CDR3 consists of 13 residues. The CDR3 sequence: CASRPDPNQPQHF. The CDR3 bases are TGTGCCAGCAGACCTGACCCTAATCAGCCCCAGCATTTT.

Regarding this clonotype: A much larger clonotype is one base distant, so this may be a read error. The chain is built from TRBV11-2 and TRBJ2-3; perhaps TRBD2 as D (6 bases). This CDR3 is built from 12 residues. CDR1 is SGHAT, CDR2 FQNNGV, per germline. The CDR3 nucleotides read TGTGCCGGCAGCCCAGCCGGGACTCCGCAGTATTTT. It encodes CAGSPAGTPQYF.

The chain has TRBV18 and TRBJ2-2, with 15 bases aligning to TRBD2. Trimming removed 3 bases from V and 0 bases from J; junction bases left unmatched: 8. The CDR3 sequence is 20 residues long. The germline V gene encodes CDR1 KGHSH and CDR2 LQKENI. Written as DNA, the CDR3 is TGTGCCAGCTCACCTTATACCGGGACTAGCGGGAGGACGAACACCGGGGAGCTGTTTTTT. Amino acids: CASSPYTGTSGRTNTGELFF.

In its sample, this clonotype was seen many times. J is TRBJ1-5 and V is TRBV20-1; TRBD1 is a possible D gene (6 bases). This CDR3 contains 16 residues. Germline CDR1 and CDR2: DFQATT and SNEGSKA (reference sequence). V was cut by 3 bases and J by 7 bases, with 22 bases left in between. The CDR3 loop is CSASEGGLRGEQPQHF. In DNA form, the CDR3 reads TGCAGTGCTAGCGAGGGGGGCCTTAGGGGTGAACAGCCCCAGCATTTT.

This clonotype was observed a handful of times. This sequence joins TRBV7-2 and TRBJ2-7, with D possibly TRBD1 on 5 matching bases. Deletions cut 2 bases from V and 6 bases from J, with 20 bases between. Germline lookup yields CDR1 SGHTA and CDR2 FQGNSA. CDR3 size: 16 residues. The CDR3 loop reads CASSLFEDTTVGEQYF. Here the CDR3 DNA reads TGTGCCAGCAGCTTATTTGAGGACACGACTGTCGGCGAGCAGTACTTC.

The chain is built from TRBV30 and TRBJ1-5; D is perhaps TRBD1 (5 bases). The CDR3 is 14 amino acids. The germline V gene has CDR1 GTSNPN and CDR2 SVGIG (reference sequence). Deletions cut 5 bases from V and 4 bases from J, with 15 bases between. The DNA for the CDR3 is TGTGCCTGGGGTCCCGGGGCAGGGAATCAGCCCCAGCATTTT. As protein: CAWGPGAGNQPQHF.

The chain combines TRBV12-3 or TRBV12-4 with TRBJ2-3, with D hard to call. CDR3 length: 14 amino acids. V lost 7 bases and J 2 bases, leaving 13 bases between the germline ends. In nucleotides, the CDR3 is TGTGCCAGCAATTTGGGTGGGCCCACAGATACGCAGTATTTT. Protein sequence: CASNLGGPTDTQYF.

This clonotype appeared a few times. A read error may explain this, as a much larger clone is one base away. CDR3 protein: CASGQEKGYEQYF. The CDR3 nucleotides are TGCGCCAGCGGCCAAGAAAAGGGCTACGAGCAGTACTTC. This chain uses TRBV4-3 with TRBJ2-7; D unresolved. Germline V lookup: CDR1 LGHNA, CDR2 YSLEER. CDR3 length: 13 residues.

This clonotype came up a few times. The chain has TRBV12-5 and TRBJ2-7, with D possibly TRBD2 on 7 matching bases. Trimming removed 0 bases from V and 4 bases from J, with 13 bases in between. The length of the CDR3 is 15 residues. Germline CDR1 reads LGHNT; CDR2 reads FRNRAP. The CDR3, as DNA: TGTGCTAGTGGTTTGGTACGCGGGGGCGGGTACGAGCAGTACTTC. Amino acids: CASGLVRGGGYEQYF.

This clonotype was seen repeatedly, ten times or more. The rearrangement joins TRBV2 to TRBJ1-1; TRBD1 matches at 8 bases. The CDR3 has 18 amino acids. V lost 5 bases and J lost 3; bases outside the gene matches: 17. Germline values: CDR1 SNHLY, CDR2 FYNNEI. CDR3 amino acids: CASSSWGSTGEDYTEAFF. Written as DNA, the CDR3 is TGTGCCAGCAGTTCCTGGGGGTCGACAGGGGAGGATTACACTGAAGCTTTCTTT.

This clonotype was picked up many times. The chain uses TRBV7-2 and TRBJ2-7; D is possibly TRBD2 (5 bases). The germline CDR1 and CDR2 sequences are SGHTA and FQGNSA. Trimming took off 5 bases at V and 1 base at J, with 15 bases between the two ends. This CDR3 has 15 amino acids. CDR3 amino acids: CASSIYPGISYEQYF. In DNA, the CDR3 is TGTGCCAGCAGCATTTACCCGGGGATTTCCTACGAGCAGTACTTC. Looking up the rest from reference TRBV7-2 and TRBJ2-7 gives the full variable domain: GAGVSQSPSNKVTEKGKDVELRCDPISGHTALYWYRQSLGQGLEFLIYFQGNSAPDKSGLPSDRFSAERTGGSVSTLTIQRTQQEDSAVYLCASSIYPGISYEQYFGPGTRLTVT.

This clonotype occurred a few times. The J gene is TRBJ2-7, the V gene TRBV20-1; tentatively, D is TRBD1 (6 bases). There are 14 residues in the CDR3. Germline loops: CDR1 DFQATT, CDR2 SNEGSKA (reference sequence). Trimming pared 7 bases from V and 5 bases from J, leaving 21 bases between. The CDR3 loop reads CSVPGVGGWDEQYF. In DNA, the CDR3 is TGCAGTGTCCCCGGGGTAGGGGGTTGGGACGAGCAGTACTTC.

A remark on this clonotype: The germline gene is not matched at one end of the junction; a read error may be the cause. The chain is built from TRBV11-2 and TRBJ1-2; TRBD1 matches 7 bases. The CDR3 consists of 13 residues. Germline-derived CDR1 and CDR2 are SGHAT and FQNNGV. The CDR3 reads CASGGQVTPGYAF. CDR3 coding DNA: TGTGCCAGTGGCGGACAGGTGACTCCTGGCTACGCCTTC. The full variable domain, in which reference TRBV11-2 and TRBJ1-2 provide the parts outside the CDR3, is EAGVAQSPRYKIIEKRQSVAFWCNPISGHATLYWYQQILGQGPKLLIQFQNNGVVDDSQLPKDRFSAERLKGVDSTLKIQPAKLEDSAVYLCASGGQVTPGYAFGSGTRLTVV.

This clonotype was counted at least ten times. The rearrangement uses TRBV6-6 and TRBJ1-1; D remains ambiguous. Germline V lookup: CDR1 MNHNY, CDR2 SVGAGI (reference sequence). V lost 5 bases, J lost 0 bases, and 10 bases lay in between. The CDR3 spans 14 residues. The CDR3 region has the DNA TGTGCCAGCAGTCCCCAGAGGTTGAACACTGAAGCTTTCTTT. It yields the protein CASSPQRLNTEAFF.

This clonotype was found many times. The gene calls are TRBV20-1 and TRBJ2-5; 8 bases align to TRBD2. Trimming removed 3 bases from V and 7 bases from J; junction bases left unmatched: 10. Looked up from germline, CDR1 is DFQATT and CDR2 is SNEGSKA (reference sequence). There are 14 residues in the CDR3. CDR3 bases: TGCAGTGCTAGTACGGCGGGAGGCCCAAGGACCCAGTACTTC. Its protein product is CSASTAGGPRTQYF.

There are a few counts of this clonotype. This rearrangement joins TRBV4-3 to TRBJ2-5; perhaps TRBD2 as D (5 bases). The CDR3 extends over 16 amino acids. V was shortened by 0 bases and J by 7 bases, with 18 bases between the two germline ends. Germline V gene sequence: CDR1 LGHNA, CDR2 YSLEER. CDR3 nucleotide sequence: TGCGCCAGCAGCCAAGACCCCGGAGGCAGCCCAGGGACCCAGTACTTC. It yields the protein CASSQDPGGSPGTQYF.

This clonotype turned up a few times. The gene calls are TRBV2 and TRBJ2-4; 9 nucleotides match TRBD1. Germline values: CDR1 SNHLY, CDR2 FYNNEI. The CDR3 is 17 residues long. The V gene end was trimmed by 0 bases and the J gene end by 8 bases; junction bases not matched to a gene: 11. For the CDR3, the DNA is TGTGCCAGCAGTGAAGCGGTGACAGGGGGTTTTGTGTACATTCAGTACTTC. Its translation is CASSEAVTGGFVYIQYF.

The V and J genes are TRBV12-5 and TRBJ1-2; D remains unclear. Trimming left V 2 bases short and J 1 base short, with 11 bases between. This CDR3 is 15 amino acids long. CDR1 is LGHNT, CDR2 FRNRAP, per germline. The CDR3 sequence: CASGLSVGGNYGYTF. The DNA for the CDR3 is TGTGCTAGTGGTTTGTCCGTTGGTGGTAACTATGGCTACACCTTC.

In this sample, this clonotype turned up many times. The CDR3 loop reads CASRASGQYYEQYF. CDR3 DNA: TGTGCCAGCAGGGCCTCGGGACAGTACTACGAGCAGTACTTC. The chain combines TRBV28 with TRBJ2-7, with 7 bases lining up with TRBD1. With V trimmed by 6 bases and J by 3 bases, 8 bases remained unmatched. In germline, CDR1 is MDHEN, CDR2 SYDVKM. The CDR3 has 14 amino acids. The whole variable domain, remainder taken from reference TRBV28 and TRBJ2-7, is DVKVTQSSRYLVKRTGEKVFLECVQDMDHENMFWYRQDPGLGLRLIYFSYDVKMKEKGDIPEGYSVSREKKERFSLILESASTNQTSMYLCASRASGQYYEQYFGPGTRLTVT.